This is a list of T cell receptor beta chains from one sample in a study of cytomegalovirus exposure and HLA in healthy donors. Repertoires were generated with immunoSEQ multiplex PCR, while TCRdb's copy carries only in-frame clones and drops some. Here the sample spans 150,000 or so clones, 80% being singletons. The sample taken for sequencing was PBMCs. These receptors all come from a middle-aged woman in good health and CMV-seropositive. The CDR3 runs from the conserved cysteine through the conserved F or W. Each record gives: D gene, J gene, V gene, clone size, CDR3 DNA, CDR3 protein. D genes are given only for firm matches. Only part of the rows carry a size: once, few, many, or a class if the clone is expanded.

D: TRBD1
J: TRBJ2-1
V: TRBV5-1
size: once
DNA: TGCGCCAGCAACAGGGGCTCCTACAATGAGCAGTTCTTC
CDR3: CASNRGSYNEQFF

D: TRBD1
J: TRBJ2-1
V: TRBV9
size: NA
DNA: TGTGCCAGCAGCAAACCGGGACAGCCTAGAGTCCATGAGCAGTTCTTC
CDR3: CASSKPGQPRVHEQFF

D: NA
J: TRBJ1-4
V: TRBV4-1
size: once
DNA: TGCGCCAGCAGCCAAGTTGCGGCTAATGAAAAACTGTTTTTT
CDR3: CASSQVAANEKLFF

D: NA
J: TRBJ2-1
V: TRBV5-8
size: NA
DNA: TGTGCCAGCAGCTTGACAGGTTTTCCCTACAATGAGCAGTTCTTC
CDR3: CASSLTGFPYNEQFF

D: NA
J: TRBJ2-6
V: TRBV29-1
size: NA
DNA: TGCAGCGTTGAGTTGGGCGCTGGGGCCAACGTCCTGACTTTC
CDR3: CSVELGAGANVLTF

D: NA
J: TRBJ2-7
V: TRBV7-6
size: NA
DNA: TGTGCCAGCAGCTTTGGGCAGGGTAACGAGCAGTACTTC
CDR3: CASSFGQGNEQYF

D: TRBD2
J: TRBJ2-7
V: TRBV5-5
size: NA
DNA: TGTGCCAGCAGCTTGACTAGCGGGGTACCTTACGAGCAGTACTTC
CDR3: CASSLTSGVPYEQYF

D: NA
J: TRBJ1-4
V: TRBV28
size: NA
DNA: TGTGCCAGCAGGCTACAGGGCAGTGAAAAACTGTTTTTT
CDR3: CASRLQGSEKLFF

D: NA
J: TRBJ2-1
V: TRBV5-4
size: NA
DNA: TGTGCCAGCAGCTTGGAAGCTACCACCTCCTACAATGAGCAGTTCTTC
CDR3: CASSLEATTSYNEQFF

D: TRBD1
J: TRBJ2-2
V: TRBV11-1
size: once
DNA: TGTGCCAGCAGTCGACAGGGGCTTAGCGGGGAGCTGTTTTTT
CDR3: CASSRQGLSGELFF

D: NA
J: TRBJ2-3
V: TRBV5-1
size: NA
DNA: TGCGCCAGCGGGGGGACAGATACGCAGTATTTT
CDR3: CASGGTDTQYF

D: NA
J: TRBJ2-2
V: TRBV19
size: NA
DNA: TGTGCCAGTAGTTCCCACATCACCGGGGAGCTGTTTTTT
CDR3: CASSSHITGELFF

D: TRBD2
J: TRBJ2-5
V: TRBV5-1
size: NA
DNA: TGCGCCAGCAGCTTGGGACTAGCGGGCCTACAAGAGACCCAGTACTTC
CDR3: CASSLGLAGLQETQYF

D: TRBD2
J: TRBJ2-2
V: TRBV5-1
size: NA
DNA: TGCGCCAGCAAACGAGCGGGAGGGGGCACCGGGGAGCTGTTTTTT
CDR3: CASKRAGGGTGELFF

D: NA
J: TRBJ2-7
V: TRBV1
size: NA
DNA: TGCACCAGCAGGGGACTAGCGGGAGGGCCTGTCTACGAGCAGTACTTC
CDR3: CTSRGLAGGPVYEQYF

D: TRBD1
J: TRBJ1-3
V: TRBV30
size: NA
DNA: TGTGCCTGGAGTACAGGGGCTGGAAACACCATATATTTT
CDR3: CAWSTGAGNTIYF

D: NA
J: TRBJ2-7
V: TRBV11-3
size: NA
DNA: TGTGCCAGCAGCTACCGCCGGGAGTACGAGCAGTACTTC
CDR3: CASSYRREYEQYF